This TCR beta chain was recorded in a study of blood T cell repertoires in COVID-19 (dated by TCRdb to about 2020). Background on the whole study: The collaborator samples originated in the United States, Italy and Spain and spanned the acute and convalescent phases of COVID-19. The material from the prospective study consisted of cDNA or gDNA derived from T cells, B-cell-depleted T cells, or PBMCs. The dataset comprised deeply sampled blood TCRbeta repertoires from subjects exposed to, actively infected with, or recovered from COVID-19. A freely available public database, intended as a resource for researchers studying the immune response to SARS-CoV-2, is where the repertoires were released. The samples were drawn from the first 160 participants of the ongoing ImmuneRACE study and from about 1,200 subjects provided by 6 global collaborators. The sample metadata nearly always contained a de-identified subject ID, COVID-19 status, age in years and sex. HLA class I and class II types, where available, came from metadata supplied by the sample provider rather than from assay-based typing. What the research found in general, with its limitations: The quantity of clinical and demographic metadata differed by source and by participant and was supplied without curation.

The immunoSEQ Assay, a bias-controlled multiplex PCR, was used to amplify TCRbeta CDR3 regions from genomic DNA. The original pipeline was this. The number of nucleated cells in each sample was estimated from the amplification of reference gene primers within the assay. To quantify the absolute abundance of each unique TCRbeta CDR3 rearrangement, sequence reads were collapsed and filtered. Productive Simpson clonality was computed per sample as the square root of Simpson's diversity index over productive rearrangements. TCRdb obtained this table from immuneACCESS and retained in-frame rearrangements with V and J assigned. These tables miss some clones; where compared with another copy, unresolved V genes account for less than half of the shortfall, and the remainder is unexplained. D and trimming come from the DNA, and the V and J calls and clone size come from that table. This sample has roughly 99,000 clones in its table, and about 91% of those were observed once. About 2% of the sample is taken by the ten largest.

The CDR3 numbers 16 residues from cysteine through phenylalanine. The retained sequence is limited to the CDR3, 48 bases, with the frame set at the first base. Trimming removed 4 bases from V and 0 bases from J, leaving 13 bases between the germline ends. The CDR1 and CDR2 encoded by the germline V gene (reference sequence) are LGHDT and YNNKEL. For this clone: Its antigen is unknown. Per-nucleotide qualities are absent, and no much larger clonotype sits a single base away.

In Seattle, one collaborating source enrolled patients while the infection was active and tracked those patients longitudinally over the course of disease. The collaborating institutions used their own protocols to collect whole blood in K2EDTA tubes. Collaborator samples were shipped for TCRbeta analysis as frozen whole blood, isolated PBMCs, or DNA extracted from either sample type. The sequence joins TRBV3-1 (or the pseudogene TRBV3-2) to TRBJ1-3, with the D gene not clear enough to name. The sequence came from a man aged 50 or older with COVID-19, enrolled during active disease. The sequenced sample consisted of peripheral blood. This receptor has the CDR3 CASSPWTPSSGNTIYF. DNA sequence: TGTGCCAGCAGCCCATGGACTCCGAGCTCTGGAAACACCATATATTTT.